These 8 T cell receptor beta chains were all obtained from the same sample, sequenced in a study of T cells in Graves' hyperthyroidism and ophthalmopathy. Template material for amplifying TCR beta CDR3 regions consisted of RNA transcripts. Initially, a first-round RT-PCR of the TCR CDR3 employed the HTBI primer set. TCRdb re-derived calls from the multiplex PCR reads in MiXCR, one entry per CDR3 protein. Among approximately 400,000 distinct CDR3 sequences listed, roughly 14% were seen once. The sequencing input was blood. These receptors originate from a woman in her fifties or sixties with Graves' hyperthyroidism.

With regard to this clonotype: Its ends do not fully match the called genes, so a read error is possible. This chain uses TRBV11-1 with TRBJ1-6, with D uncertain. CDR1 and CDR2 from the germline V gene are SGHAT and FQDESV (reference sequence). The CDR3 runs 15 residues. CDR3 DNA sequence: TGTGCCAGCACTCAAGACGCAATTTATAATTCACCCCCCCACTTT. Residues: CASTQDAIYNSPPHF.

In regard to this clonotype: This may arise from a read error, as a much more abundant clone is one base away. This sequence joins TRBV28 and TRBJ1-5; 7 bases align to TRBD1. Germline assignment: CDR1 MDHEN and CDR2 SYDVKM. CDR3 length equals 15 residues. V shed 3 bases and J 4 bases; nucleotides not matched to a gene: 6. The DNA for the CDR3 is TGTGCCAGCAGTTTGTGGGACAGAAAAAATCAGCCCCAGCATTTT. Protein: CASSLWDRKNQPQHF.

This clonotype was seen at least ten times. The chain employs TRBV18 and TRBJ2-7; 9 bases map to TRBD1. Trimming took 3 bases from V and 7 from J; bases not matched to a gene: 7. Per the germline V gene, CDR1 is KGHSH and CDR2 is LQKENI. There are 14 residues in the CDR3. In nucleotides, the CDR3 is TGTGCCAGCTCACCTGGGACAGGGAATCCGGAGCAGTACTTC. Translating it yields CASSPGTGNPEQYF.

This clonotype was recorded many times. The rearrangement links TRBV10-2 to TRBJ1-5; D call uncertain. Trimming removed 0 bases from V and 7 bases from J, with 10 bases in between. CDR3 length: 14 residues. Germline lookup yields CDR1 WSHSY and CDR2 SAAADI. The CDR3 here is CASSESDPVQPQHF. In nucleotides, the CDR3 is TGCGCCAGCAGTGAGTCCGACCCCGTCCAGCCCCAGCATTTT.

This clonotype came up many times. CDR3 region: CASSQGRTSGIQETQYF. DNA of the CDR3: TGTGCCAGCAGCCAAGGCCGGACTAGCGGGATTCAAGAGACCCAGTACTTC. The genes are TRBV3-1 and TRBJ2-5; 12 positions match TRBD2. The V and J ends lost 1 base and 2 bases, in that order; junction bases with no gene match: 5. The CDR3 is made up of 17 amino acids. The V gene's germline CDR1 is LGHDT and CDR2 YNNKEL (reference sequence).

This clonotype was observed at least ten times. This chain connects TRBV29-1 to TRBJ2-7; D perhaps matches TRBD2 (5 bases). The V end lost 4 bases, the J end lost 2 bases, and 12 bases lay between the germline ends. There are 13 residues in the CDR3. Germline-derived CDR1 and CDR2 are SQVTM and ANQGSEA. CDR3 nucleotide sequence: TGCAGCGTTGGGCGCCCTAGCACCTACGAGCAGTACTTC. Translated: CSVGRPSTYEQYF.

V usage is TRBV5-1 and J usage is TRBJ2-7; the match to TRBD1 covers 10 bases. V was pared by 2 bases and J by 2 bases, with 1 base of the junction left unmatched. CDR3 length: 14 amino acids. Germline lookup yields CDR1 SGHRS and CDR2 YFSETQ. The CDR3 DNA follows: TGCGCCAGCAGCTTCGGGACAGGGGCCTACGAGCAGTACTTC. Translated, it gives CASSFGTGAYEQYF.

This clonotype was detected many times. The chain combines TRBV5-1 with TRBJ2-7; tentative D call: TRBD2 (6 bases). Germline lookup yields CDR1 SGHRS and CDR2 YFSETQ. Trimming stripped 0 bases from V and 5 bases from J, with 15 bases between. CDR3 size: 15 residues. CDR3 in amino acids: CASSLGGGPEDEQYF. CDR3 in DNA: TGCGCCAGCAGCTTGGGGGGAGGACCCGAGGACGAGCAGTACTTC.